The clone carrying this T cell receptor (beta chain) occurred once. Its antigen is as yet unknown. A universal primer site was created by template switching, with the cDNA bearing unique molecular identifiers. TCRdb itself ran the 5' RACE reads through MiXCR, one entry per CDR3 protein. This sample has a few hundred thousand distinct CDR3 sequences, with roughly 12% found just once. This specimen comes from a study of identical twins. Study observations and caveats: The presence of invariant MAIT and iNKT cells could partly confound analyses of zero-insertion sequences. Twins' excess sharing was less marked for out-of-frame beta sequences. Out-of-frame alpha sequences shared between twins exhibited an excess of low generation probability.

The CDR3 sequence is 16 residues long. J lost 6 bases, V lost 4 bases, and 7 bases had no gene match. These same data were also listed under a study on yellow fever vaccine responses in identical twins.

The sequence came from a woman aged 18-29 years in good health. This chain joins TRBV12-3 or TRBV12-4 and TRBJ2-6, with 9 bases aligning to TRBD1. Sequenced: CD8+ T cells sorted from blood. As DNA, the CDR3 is TGTGCCAGCAGTTGGGGACAGGGTAAGATGGCCAACGTCCTGACTTTC. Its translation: CASSWGQGKMANVLTF.